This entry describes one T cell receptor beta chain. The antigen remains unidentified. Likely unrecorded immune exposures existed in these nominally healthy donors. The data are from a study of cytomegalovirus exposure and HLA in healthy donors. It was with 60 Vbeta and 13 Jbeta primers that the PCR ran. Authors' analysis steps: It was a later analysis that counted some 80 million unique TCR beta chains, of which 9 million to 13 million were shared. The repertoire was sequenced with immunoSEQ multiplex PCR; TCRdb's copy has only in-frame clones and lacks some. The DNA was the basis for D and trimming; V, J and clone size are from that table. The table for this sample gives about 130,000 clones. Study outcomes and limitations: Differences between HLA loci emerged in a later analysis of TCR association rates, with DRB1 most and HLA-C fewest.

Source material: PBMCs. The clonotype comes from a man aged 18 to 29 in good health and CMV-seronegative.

CDR3 nucleotides: TGTGCCAGCAGCTCAATACAGGACAGCGGGGGAGATACGCAGTATTTT. Translation gives CASSSIQDSGGDTQYF. The V and J genes are TRBV7-9 and TRBJ2-3; 8 positions match TRBD2. CDR3 length: 16 residues. With 4 bases clipped from V and 5 bases from J, the junction kept 11 bases outside the gene matches. CDR1 and CDR2 (germline): SEHNR, FQNEAQ (reference sequence).